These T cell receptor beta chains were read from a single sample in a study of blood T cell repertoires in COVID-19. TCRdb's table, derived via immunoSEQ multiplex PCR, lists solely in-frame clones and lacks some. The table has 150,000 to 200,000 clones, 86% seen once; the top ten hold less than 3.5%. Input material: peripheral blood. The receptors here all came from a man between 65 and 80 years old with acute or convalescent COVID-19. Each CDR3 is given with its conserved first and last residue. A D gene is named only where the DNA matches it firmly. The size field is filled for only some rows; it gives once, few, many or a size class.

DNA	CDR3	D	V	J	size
TGTGCCAGCAGCTTCCGGGGGGGTTTACAGCCCCAGCATTTT	CASSFRGGLQPQHF	NA	TRBV9	TRBJ1-5	NA
TGTGCCAGCAGCAGACCCCGGGGGGGAGCCAGCACAGATACGCAGTATTTT	CASSRPRGGASTDTQYF	TRBD2	TRBV9	TRBJ2-3	NA
TGTGCCACCAGCAGAGATAGGAGACTCACATTTAGGGGAGCTTTCTTT	CATSRDRRLTFRGAFF	NA	TRBV15	TRBJ1-1	once
TGCGCCAGCAGAAGAGGGACAGGGACATCGGCTGGCTACACCTTC	CASRRGTGTSAGYTF	TRBD1	TRBV5-1	TRBJ1-2	few
TGTGCCAGTAGTTACCGGGACAGGGGACAAGAGACCCAGTACTTC	CASSYRDRGQETQYF	TRBD1	TRBV19	TRBJ2-5	once
TGTGCCAGCAGCCGACAGGGGAATAATCAGCCCCAGCATTTT	CASSRQGNNQPQHF	TRBD1	TRBV5-4	TRBJ1-5	NA
TGCGCCAGCAGCCGTACAGGGGGCGGGACTGAAGCTTTCTTT	CASSRTGGGTEAFF	TRBD1	TRBV4-1	TRBJ1-1	NA
TGTGCCAGCAGCCATAGCGGGGGCCTCTACAATGAGCAGTTCTTC	CASSHSGGLYNEQFF	TRBD2	TRBV5-5	TRBJ2-1	NA
TGTGCCAGCAGCTTGGGACTGCAGAACACCGGGGAGCTGTTTTTT	CASSLGLQNTGELFF	NA	TRBV7-2	TRBJ2-2	NA
TGTGCCAGCAGATTAACAGGGAACTCGGATGGCTACACCTTC	CASRLTGNSDGYTF	NA	TRBV27	TRBJ1-2	NA
TGTGCCAGCAGCCTAGCGGGGAGCTCCTACAATGAGCAGTTCTTC	CASSLAGSSYNEQFF	TRBD2	TRBV7-2	TRBJ2-1	NA
TGTGCCTGGAGTGTACTGCACGCCCAAACCGAAGCTTTCTTT	CAWSVLHAQTEAFF	NA	TRBV30	TRBJ1-1	NA
TGTGCCAGCAGTTTCGGGACAAGTCTACGAGGGCAGTACTTC	CASSFGTSLRGQYF	NA	TRBV28	TRBJ2-7	NA
TGTGCCAGGGGGGGACTGGACCGAGATACGCAGTATTTT	CARGGLDRDTQYF	NA	TRBV6-5	TRBJ2-3	NA
TGTGCCAGCAGCTTGGACAGGGTCTCTGGAAACACCATATATTTT	CASSLDRVSGNTIYF	NA	TRBV5-4	TRBJ1-3	NA
TGTGCCAGCTCACCCCTTCCCGGGACGGGAGCCTACGAGCAGTACTTC	CASSPLPGTGAYEQYF	NA	TRBV18	TRBJ2-7	NA
TGTGCCAGCAGCTTAGTGACGGGACTGCATTCACCCCTCCACTTT	CASSLVTGLHSPLHF	NA	TRBV7-9	TRBJ1-6	NA
TGTGCCAGCAGCGTATCCTCCGGGGAGCTGTTTTTT	CASSVSSGELFF	NA	TRBV9	TRBJ2-2	NA
TGTGCCATCAGTGAGGGGAGCGGGGGAGTCACAGATACGCAGTATTTT	CAISEGSGGVTDTQYF	TRBD2	TRBV10-3	TRBJ2-3	NA
TGTGCCATCCCAAGGAAGGGACAGGAGAACACCGGGGAGCTGTTTTTT	CAIPRKGQENTGELFF	TRBD1	TRBV10-3	TRBJ2-2	NA
TGTGCCAGCCGGGACAGGGTTGACTATGGCTACACCTTC	CASRDRVDYGYTF	TRBD1	TRBV2	TRBJ1-2	NA
TGTGCCAGCTCCACCTCCGGGACAGCGGACCTAGAGCAGTACTTC	CASSTSGTADLEQYF	TRBD1	TRBV18	TRBJ2-7	NA
TGTGCCAGTAGTAGTACAGGGGCGCATGGCTACACCTTC	CASSSTGAHGYTF	TRBD1	TRBV19	TRBJ1-2	NA
TGTGCCAGCAGTCCCCCTTCCGGGGGGGCGAACACCGGGGAGCTGTTTTTT	CASSPPSGGANTGELFF	TRBD2	TRBV6-6	TRBJ2-2	NA
TGTGCCAGCAGTCGTCAGGGGGACGGAGAGACCCAGTACTTC	CASSRQGDGETQYF	TRBD1	TRBV2	TRBJ2-5	NA
TGTGCCAGCAGCCGGGAGGGAGGCTACGAGCAGTACTTC	CASSREGGYEQYF	TRBD2	TRBV11-1	TRBJ2-7	NA
TGCAGTGCTAGTCGGGGGGCGGGCGAGCAGTACTTC	CSASRGAGEQYF	NA	TRBV20-1	TRBJ2-7	NA
TGTGCCAGCAGTAAGGAGCGGGGGGGCTACAATGAGCAGTTCTTC	CASSKERGGYNEQFF	TRBD2	TRBV2	TRBJ2-1	NA
TGCGCCAGCAGCTCCCAGGGGGTAAACACCGGGGAGCTGTTTTTT	CASSSQGVNTGELFF	TRBD1	TRBV5-1	TRBJ2-2	once
TGTGCCAGCAGTGAAAGACTAGCCAGCACAGATACGCAGTATTTT	CASSERLASTDTQYF	TRBD2	TRBV2	TRBJ2-3	NA
TGTGCCAGTAGTCCCTCACAGGCGACAGGAAATAATTCACCCCTCCACTTT	CASSPSQATGNNSPLHF	NA	TRBV19	TRBJ1-6	NA
TGTGCCTTCACCACTGACAGGGACGCAACTAATGAAAAACTGTTTTTT	CAFTTDRDATNEKLFF	TRBD1	TRBV30	TRBJ1-4	NA
TGTGCCAGCAGCTCGGGGGCCTACAATGAGCAGTTCTTC	CASSSGAYNEQFF	NA	TRBV7-8	TRBJ2-1	few
TGTGCCAGCAGCCGGGAGGGGGCGGGCTGGGATACGCAGTATTTT	CASSREGAGWDTQYF	NA	TRBV7-2	TRBJ2-3	NA
TGCGCCAGCAGCTTGGCCCCGGGAATAAACTATGGCTACACCTTC	CASSLAPGINYGYTF	NA	TRBV5-1	TRBJ1-2	NA
TGTGCCAGCAGCTTGGCGGACGCGGGAGGCACAGATACGCAGTATTTT	CASSLADAGGTDTQYF	TRBD2	TRBV5-6	TRBJ2-3	NA
TGTGCCAGTAGCGAGGCTCTGCAGGCGCAGTATTTT	CASSEALQAQYF	NA	TRBV6-6	TRBJ2-3	NA
TGTGCCAGCAACCCTCGGACAGGCGACTATGGCTACACCTTC	CASNPRTGDYGYTF	TRBD1	TRBV6-5	TRBJ1-2	NA
TGTGCCAGCAGTTTTAGGGCGGGGAATCAGCCCCAGCATTTT	CASSFRAGNQPQHF	NA	TRBV27	TRBJ1-5	NA
TGCGCCAGCAGCGACGACGACGGGCGAGGAGGGTATGGCTACACCTTC	CASSDDDGRGGYGYTF	NA	TRBV5-1	TRBJ1-2	NA
TGTGCCAGCAGCCTAAAAACAGATACGCAGTATTTT	CASSLKTDTQYF	NA	TRBV12-3/TRBV12-4	TRBJ2-3	once
TGCACCAGCAGCCAGGCCGGGACTAGCGGGAACAATGAGCAGTTCTTC	CTSSQAGTSGNNEQFF	NA	TRBV1	TRBJ2-1	NA
TGTGCCAGCAGTGAACAACAGAAGAGTGGCTATGGCTACACCTTC	CASSEQQKSGYGYTF	NA	TRBV6-1	TRBJ1-2	NA
TGTGCCAGCAGTGAACAGGGGACTGAAGCTTTCTTT	CASSEQGTEAFF	NA	TRBV6-1	TRBJ1-1	NA
TGTGCCAGCAGTTTATACGCAGCGGGGGCCTACAATGAGCAGTTCTTC	CASSLYAAGAYNEQFF	TRBD2	TRBV28	TRBJ2-1	NA
TGTGCCAGCAGCCCCCCCCGGACAGGGACCGATCAGCCCCAGCATTTT	CASSPPRTGTDQPQHF	TRBD1	TRBV28	TRBJ1-5	NA
TGTGCCAGCAGTTCGTTAGCGGGAGGGGGGGGGACCCAGTACTTC	CASSSLAGGGGTQYF	TRBD2	TRBV27	TRBJ2-5	NA
TGTGCCAGCAGCACCCAGGACAGGAGAACTGAAGCTTTCTTT	CASSTQDRRTEAFF	TRBD1	TRBV13	TRBJ1-1	NA
TGTGCCAGCAGCCCCCCTGCTAATGAAAAACTGTTTTTT	CASSPPANEKLFF	NA	TRBV9	TRBJ1-4	once
TGTGCCAGCAGCTTGCGGGAGGGCCTAGAAGCTTTCTTT	CASSLREGLEAFF	NA	TRBV5-8	TRBJ1-1	NA
TGTGCCAGCAGCTCGGACAGGGTTGGTCAGCCCCAGCATTTT	CASSSDRVGQPQHF	TRBD1	TRBV7-2	TRBJ1-5	NA
TGTGCCACCAGCAGGCAGCGGGGGGACTATGGCTACACCTTC	CATSRQRGDYGYTF	NA	TRBV15	TRBJ1-2	NA